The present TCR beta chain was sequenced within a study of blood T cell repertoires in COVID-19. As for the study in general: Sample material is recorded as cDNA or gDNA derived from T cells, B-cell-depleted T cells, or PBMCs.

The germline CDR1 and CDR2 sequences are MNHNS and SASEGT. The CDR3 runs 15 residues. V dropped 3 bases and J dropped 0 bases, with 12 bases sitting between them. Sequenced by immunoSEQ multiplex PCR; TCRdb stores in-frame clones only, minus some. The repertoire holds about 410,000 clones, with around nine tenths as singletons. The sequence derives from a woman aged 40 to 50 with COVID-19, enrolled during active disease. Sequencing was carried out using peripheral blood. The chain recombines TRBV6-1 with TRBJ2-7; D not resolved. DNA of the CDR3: TGTGCCAGCAGTGAGCAGGCGAACCTCTCCTACGAGCAGTACTTC. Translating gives CASSEQANLSYEQYF.